This section outlines one T cell receptor (beta chain) sequence together with its context. The target antigen is unknown. Primers included in the PCR were 60 Vbeta and 13 Jbeta primers. The assay was immunoSEQ multiplex PCR, and TCRdb's table has in-frame clones only and misses some. The repertoire holds 250,000 to 350,000 clones, 75% to 90% seen once, with around 4.2% in the top ten. From germline, CDR1 is WSHSY and CDR2 SAAADI. J was trimmed by 1 base and V by 2 bases; bases with no gene match: 4. The CDR3 is 16 residues long. This sample is part of a study of cytomegalovirus exposure and HLA in healthy donors. Study results and limitations: Investigators reported 164 TCR beta chains as tied to cytomegalovirus.

Each donor's status was that of a healthy bone marrow donor. Donors showed nominal health when sampled, although they likely had unrecorded immune exposures. The receptor was derived from a man aged 40-49 years in good health and CMV-seropositive. Sequenced material: PBMCs. The V gene is TRBV10-2, the J gene TRBJ2-3, with 9 bases matching TRBD2. CDR3 residues: CASSEPGLARTDTQYF. The CDR3 DNA reads TGCGCCAGCAGTGAGCCGGGACTAGCCCGCACAGATACGCAGTATTTT.